The T cell receptor (beta chain) described here comes from a study of OX40 agonist ivuxolimab in advanced cancers. Study-wide context: The treatment was a fully human IgG2 OX40 agonist, ivuxolimab. Eligibility admitted prior anti-PD-1, anti-PD-L1 or anti-CTLA-4 therapy; roughly 39% had some. The study's findings and limits: The expanded peripheral T cells' antigen specificity was not determined.

Using immunoSEQ multiplex PCR, the repertoire was profiled, and TCRdb retains in-frame clones only, with some absent. The sample contains roughly 76,000 clones, approximately 85% of which appear only once. The V end was cut by 3 bases, the J end by 2 bases, with 16 bases between. Germline assignment: CDR1 MNHEY and CDR2 SMNVEV (reference sequence). The CDR3 is 16 residues long. Notes on this clone: What it binds is not known.

The sequence was collected from an adult with an advanced solid tumor such as melanoma, head and neck, liver or kidney cancer. The sample in question was CD4+ or CD8+ T cells sorted from blood, obtained in a trial of the OX40 agonist ivuxolimab. The chain is built from TRBV27 and TRBJ1-2, with D maybe TRBD1 (5 bases). CDR3 loop: CASSFGGGGQNYGYTF. CDR3 nucleotide sequence: TGTGCCAGCAGTTTCGGCGGGGGTGGGCAGAACTATGGCTACACCTTC.